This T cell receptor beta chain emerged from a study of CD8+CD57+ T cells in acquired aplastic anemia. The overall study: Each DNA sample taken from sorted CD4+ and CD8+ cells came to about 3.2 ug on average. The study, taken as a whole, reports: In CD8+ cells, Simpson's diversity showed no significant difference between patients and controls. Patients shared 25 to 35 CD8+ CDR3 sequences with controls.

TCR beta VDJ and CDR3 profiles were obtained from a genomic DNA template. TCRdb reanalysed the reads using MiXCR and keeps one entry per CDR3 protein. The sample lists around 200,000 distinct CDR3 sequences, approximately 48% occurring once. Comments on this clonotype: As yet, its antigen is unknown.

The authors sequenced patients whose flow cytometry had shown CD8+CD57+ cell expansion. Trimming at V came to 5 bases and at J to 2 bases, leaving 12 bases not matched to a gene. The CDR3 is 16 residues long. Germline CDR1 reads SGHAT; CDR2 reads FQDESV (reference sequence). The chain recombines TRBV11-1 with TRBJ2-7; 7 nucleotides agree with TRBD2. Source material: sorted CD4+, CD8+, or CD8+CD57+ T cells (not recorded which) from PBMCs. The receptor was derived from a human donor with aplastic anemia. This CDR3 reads CASSPTERDTPYEQYF. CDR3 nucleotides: TGTGCCAGCAGCCCGACTGAGCGGGATACCCCCTACGAGCAGTACTTC.